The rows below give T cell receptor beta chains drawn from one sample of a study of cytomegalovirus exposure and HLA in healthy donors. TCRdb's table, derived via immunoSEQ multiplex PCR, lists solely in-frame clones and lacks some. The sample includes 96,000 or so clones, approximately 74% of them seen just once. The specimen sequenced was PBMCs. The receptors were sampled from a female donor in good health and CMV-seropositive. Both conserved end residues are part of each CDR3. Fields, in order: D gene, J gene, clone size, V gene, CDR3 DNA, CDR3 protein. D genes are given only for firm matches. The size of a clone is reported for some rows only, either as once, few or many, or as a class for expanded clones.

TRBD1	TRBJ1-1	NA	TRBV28	TGTGCCAGCAGTTTAGAGATACGACAGGGAGAGGGCACTGAAGCTTTCTTT	CASSLEIRQGEGTEAFF
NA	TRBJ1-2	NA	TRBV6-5	TGTGCCAGCAGTTATATAGGGGCAGGGGGCTACACCTTC	CASSYIGAGGYTF
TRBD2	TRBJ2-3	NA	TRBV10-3	TGTGCCATCAGTGAGTCGCGGGGCGGGAGTGCAGATACGCAGTATTTT	CAISESRGGSADTQYF
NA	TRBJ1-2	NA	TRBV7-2	TGTGCCAGCAGCATGTACCAGGCCGCTCCTAACTATGGCTACACCTTC	CASSMYQAAPNYGYTF
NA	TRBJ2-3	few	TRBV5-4	TGTGCCAGCAGCTTTTACCTTCGGACTACCCGAACAGATACGCAGTATTTT	CASSFYLRTTRTDTQYF
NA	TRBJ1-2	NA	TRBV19	TGTGCCAGTACGAGCGTTGGAGGGTATGGCTACACCTTC	CASTSVGGYGYTF
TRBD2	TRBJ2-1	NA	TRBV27	TGTGCCAGCACCCTAGCGGGAGCAATCAGTGAGCAGTTCTTC	CASTLAGAISEQFF
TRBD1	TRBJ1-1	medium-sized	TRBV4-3	TGCGCCAGCAGCCAAGATCCCGGGACAGGGAGCGCTGAAGCTTTCTTT	CASSQDPGTGSAEAFF
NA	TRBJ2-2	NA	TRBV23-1	TGCGCCAGCAGTCGATCGCGGGAAACGGCCGGGGAGCTGTTTTTT	CASSRSRETAGELFF
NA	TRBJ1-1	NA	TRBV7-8	TGTGCCAGCAGCTTAACTGTGGGTGGGAGGCGTGAAGCTTTCTTT	CASSLTVGGRREAFF
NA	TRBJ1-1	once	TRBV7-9	TGTGCCAGCACTCCCTATAGTCATAACACTGAAGCTTTCTTT	CASTPYSHNTEAFF
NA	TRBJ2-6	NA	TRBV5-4	TGTGCCAGCAGCTGGCGGTCTAGCTCTGGGGCCAACGTCCTGACTTTC	CASSWRSSSGANVLTF
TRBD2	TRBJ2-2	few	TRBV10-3	TGTGCCATCAGGCTAGCGGGGGCCGACACCGGGGAGCTGTTTTTT	CAIRLAGADTGELFF
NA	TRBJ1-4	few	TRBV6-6	TGTGCCAGCAGTTCCTTCTATACGAATGAAAAACTGTTTTTT	CASSSFYTNEKLFF
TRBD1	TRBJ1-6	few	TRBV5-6	TGTGCCAGCAGCTTAGGACAGGGGGCAGAGGCCCTCCACTTT	CASSLGQGAEALHF
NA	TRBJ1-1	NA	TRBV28	TGTGCCAGCAGACGCCGGGATTATAACCGACACACTGAAGCTTTCTTT	CASRRRDYNRHTEAFF
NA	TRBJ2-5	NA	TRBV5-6	TGTGCCAGCAGCCTCCGGCCGGGAACCTTCCAAGAGACCCAGTACTTC	CASSLRPGTFQETQYF
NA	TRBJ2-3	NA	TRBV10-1	TGCGCCAGCAGTGAGTCGCTGGGGCCAGATACGCAGTATTTT	CASSESLGPDTQYF
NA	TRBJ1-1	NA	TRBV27	TGTGCCAGCAGGTCACAGGGAACTGAAGCTTTCTTT	CASRSQGTEAFF
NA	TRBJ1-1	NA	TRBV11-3	TGTGCCAGCAGCCGCGGCCAGAACACTGAAGCTTTCTTT	CASSRGQNTEAFF
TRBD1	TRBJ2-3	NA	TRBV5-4	TGTGCCAGCAGCCCGACAGGGGTCAGGACAGATACGCAGTATTTT	CASSPTGVRTDTQYF
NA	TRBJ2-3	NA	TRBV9	TGTGCCAGCAGCGCTCGTGTGGGCGGCACAGATACGCAGTATTTT	CASSARVGGTDTQYF
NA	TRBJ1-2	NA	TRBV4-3	TGCGCCAGCAGCCAATTGAGGATCCCTCCCGCTGGCTACACCTTC	CASSQLRIPPAGYTF
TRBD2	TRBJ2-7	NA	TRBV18	TGTGCCAGCTCACCAAGCGGGACGGAGTACGAGCAGTACTTC	CASSPSGTEYEQYF
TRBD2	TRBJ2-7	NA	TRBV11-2	TGTGCCAGCAGCTTGCTAGCGGGAGTGAACGAGCAGTACTTC	CASSLLAGVNEQYF
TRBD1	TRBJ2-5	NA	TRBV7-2	TGTGCCAGCAGCTTCCACAGGGGTGGGGAGACCCAGTACTTC	CASSFHRGGETQYF
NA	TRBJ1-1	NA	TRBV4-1	TGCGCCAGCAGCCACCCAGGGTTGGTGAACACTGAAGCTTTCTTT	CASSHPGLVNTEAFF
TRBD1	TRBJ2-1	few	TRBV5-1	TGCGCCAGCAGCGACCCGACAGGGGCTTACAATGAGCAGTTCTTC	CASSDPTGAYNEQFF
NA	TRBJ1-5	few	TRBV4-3	TGCGCCAGCAGCCAAGATCCCGGGGGAGGGGACGGCCATAATCAGCCCCAGCATTTT	CASSQDPGGGDGHNQPQHF
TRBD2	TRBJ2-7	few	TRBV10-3	TGTGCCATTGGGACTAGCGGGAGTGGGTACGAGCAGTACTTC	CAIGTSGSGYEQYF
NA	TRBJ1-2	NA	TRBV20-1	TGCAGTGCTAGGGTAGTCTATGGCTACACCTTC	CSARVVYGYTF
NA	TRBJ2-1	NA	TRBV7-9	TGTGCCAGCAGCTTAAGCCCTACCGAGCAGTTCTTC	CASSLSPTEQFF
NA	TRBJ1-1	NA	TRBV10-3	TGTGCCATCAGTGAGTGGGGCTCATCCTACGGCTTTTTCTTT	CAISEWGSSYGFFF
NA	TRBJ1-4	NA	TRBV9	TGTGCCAGCAGCGTAGAGAACAGTGATGAAAAACTGTTTTTT	CASSVENSDEKLFF
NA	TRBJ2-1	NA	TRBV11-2	TGTGCCAGCAGCCGAAACACAGGGTTCGGTGATGAGCAGTTCTTC	CASSRNTGFGDEQFF
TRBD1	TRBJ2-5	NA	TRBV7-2	TGTGCCAGCAGCTTAGTTCTGCTGGGGACAGGGGGGCGAGAGACCCAGTACTTC	CASSLVLLGTGGRETQYF
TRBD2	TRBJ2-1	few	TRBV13	TGTGCCAGCAGCACGGGACTAGCGGGGGACAATGAGCAGTTCTTC	CASSTGLAGDNEQFF
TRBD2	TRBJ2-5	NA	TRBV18	TGTGCCAGCTCACAAGGACTAGCGGGAGGAGGTGCAGAGACCCAGTACTTC	CASSQGLAGGGAETQYF
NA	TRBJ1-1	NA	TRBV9	TGTGCCAGCAGCGTAACGGGGGACCGCCACACTGAAGCTTTCTTT	CASSVTGDRHTEAFF
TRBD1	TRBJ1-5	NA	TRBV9	TGTGCCAGCAGTCTCACAGGGGGCGGCAATCAGCCCCAGCATTTT	CASSLTGGGNQPQHF
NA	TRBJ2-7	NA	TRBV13	TGTGCCAGCAGAACCTACCTCGAATCCTACGAGCAGTACTTC	CASRTYLESYEQYF
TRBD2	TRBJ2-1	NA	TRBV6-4	TGTGCCAGCAGTCGGGGGGTAGCGGACAATGAGCAGTTCTTC	CASSRGVADNEQFF
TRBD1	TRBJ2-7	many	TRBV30	TGTGCCTCCACGGGACAGGGGGACTACGAGCAGTACTTC	CASTGQGDYEQYF
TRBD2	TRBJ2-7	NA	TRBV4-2	TGTGCCAGCAGCCAAGGAACTAGCGCCTACGAGCAGTACTTC	CASSQGTSAYEQYF
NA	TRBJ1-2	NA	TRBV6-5	TGTGCCAGCAGTTACTCGGGGCGGAATCCCTATGGCTACACCTTC	CASSYSGRNPYGYTF
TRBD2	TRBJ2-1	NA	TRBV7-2	TGTGCCAGCAGCTCCCGATCTACCGCTCTAGCGGGAGGCAATGAGCAGTTCTTC	CASSSRSTALAGGNEQFF
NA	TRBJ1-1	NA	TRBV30	TGTGCCTGGAGTGTAACCGGGGTAGCTGAAGCTTTCTTT	CAWSVTGVAEAFF
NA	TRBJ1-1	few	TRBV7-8	TGTGCCAGCAGCTTCAGACAGATGAACACTGAAGCTTTCTTT	CASSFRQMNTEAFF
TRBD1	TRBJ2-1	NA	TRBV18	TGTGCCAGCTCACCCGGGACAGGGAGGAGGGACAATGAGCAGTTCTTC	CASSPGTGRRDNEQFF
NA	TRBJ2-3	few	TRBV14	TGTGCCAGCAGCCAGCTAGCCTCCACAGATACGCAGTATTTT	CASSQLASTDTQYF
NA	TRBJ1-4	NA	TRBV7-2	TGTGCCAGCAGCTTAGCGGACGCCCTGGCGGGTGAAAAACTGTTTTTT	CASSLADALAGEKLFF
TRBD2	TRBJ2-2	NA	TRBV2	TGTGCCAGTTTACTCGGGAGGTCTACCGGGGAGCTGTTTTTT	CASLLGRSTGELFF
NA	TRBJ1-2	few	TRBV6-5	TGTGCCAGCAGTTACACCGAAACGGGGGGCTACACCTTC	CASSYTETGGYTF
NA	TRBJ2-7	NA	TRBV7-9	TGTGCCAGCAGTCACGCTATTGGAGGCGAGCAGTACTTC	CASSHAIGGEQYF
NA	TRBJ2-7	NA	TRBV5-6	TGTGCCAGCAGCCCCTTCCAATCGGTGCAGTACTTC	CASSPFQSVQYF
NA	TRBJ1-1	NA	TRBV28	TGTGCCAGCAGCAAACCGGGAGGTGTGAACACTGAAGCTTTCTTT	CASSKPGGVNTEAFF
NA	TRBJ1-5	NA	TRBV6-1	TGTGCCAGCAGTGAATACGTACAGGGAAGCAGCCCCCAGCATTTT	CASSEYVQGSSPQHF
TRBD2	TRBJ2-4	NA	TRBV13	TGTGCCAGCACCTGGGGACTAGCGGGAGAAAGCGGAGCCAAAAACATTCAGTACTTC	CASTWGLAGESGAKNIQYF
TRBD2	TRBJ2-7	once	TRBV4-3	TGCGCCAGCAGCCGGCGTGGAGGCAGCCGCACTAGCGAAATCTACGAGCAGTACTTC	CASSRRGGSRTSEIYEQYF
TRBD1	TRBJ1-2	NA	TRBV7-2	TGTGCCAGCAGCTTAGCGCCGGACAGGGGGCTTCTCGGCTACACCTTC	CASSLAPDRGLLGYTF